The following is a T cell receptor beta chain sequence with its context. This clonotype was seen a handful of times. Its antigen is not yet known. The input lacks base qualities; no much larger clone sits a single base away. The sample belongs to a study of T-cell reconstitution after alpha-beta-depleted transplantation in children (TCRdb year 2016). Background for the entire study: T-cell immune reconstitution after TCRalphabeta/CD19-depleted allogeneic hematopoietic cell transplantation in children was quantitatively tracked in the study by means of TCR repertoire profiling. Study-wide findings and limitations: In some patients, high TCRbeta diversity at day 60 was attributed to recipient T cells and intrathymic progenitors that had survived conditioning. Apparently early alphabetaT-cell count recovery about two months after transplant reportedly relied on only several hundred rapidly expanded clones derived from non-depleted graft cells. Over the following months the frequencies of hyperexpanded clones went down, and after one year T-cell counts and TCRbeta diversity were mostly credited to newly produced T cells.

The treatment or condition label for this specimen denotes: allogeneic hematopoietic cell transplantation with graft depleted of TCRalphabeta T cells and CD19 B cells. Transplant recipients were children who received TCRalphabeta/CD19-depleted allogeneic hematopoietic cell grafts. Receptors were amplified or captured by PCR. Sequencing instrument: Illumina HiSeq 2500. TCR library preparation used molecular barcoding, with unique molecular identifiers applied to normalize quantification of the TCRbeta repertoire. TCRdb reran the public reads through fastp at Q25 and MiXCR, keeping productive beta chains. Records with the same CDR3 protein are collapsed into one entry carrying the most frequent genes and DNA. Present in this sample are fewer than 750,000 distinct CDR3 sequences, roughly a quarter of which were seen just once. Of the sample, around a third is held by the ten largest clones. The CDR3, cysteine through phenylalanine, is 15 amino acids long. Left in the record is the CDR3 DNA by itself, 45 bases read in frame from the first base. V trim: 5 bases; J trim: 5 bases; unmatched bases: 4. The germline V gene provides CDR1 ENHRY and CDR2 SYGVKD.

Recombination joined TRBV10-3 with TRBJ2-5, with 14 bases in between that match TRBD2. The receptor was derived from a boy younger than two with Wiskott-Aldrich syndrome, due to receive a stem cell transplant. The sequenced sample was PBMCs, obtained before TCRalphabeta/CD19-depleted stem cell transplant. The CDR3 in this case is CAISKGLAGEETQYF. The nucleotide sequence is TGTGCCATCAGTAAGGGACTAGCGGGAGAGGAGACCCAGTACTTC.